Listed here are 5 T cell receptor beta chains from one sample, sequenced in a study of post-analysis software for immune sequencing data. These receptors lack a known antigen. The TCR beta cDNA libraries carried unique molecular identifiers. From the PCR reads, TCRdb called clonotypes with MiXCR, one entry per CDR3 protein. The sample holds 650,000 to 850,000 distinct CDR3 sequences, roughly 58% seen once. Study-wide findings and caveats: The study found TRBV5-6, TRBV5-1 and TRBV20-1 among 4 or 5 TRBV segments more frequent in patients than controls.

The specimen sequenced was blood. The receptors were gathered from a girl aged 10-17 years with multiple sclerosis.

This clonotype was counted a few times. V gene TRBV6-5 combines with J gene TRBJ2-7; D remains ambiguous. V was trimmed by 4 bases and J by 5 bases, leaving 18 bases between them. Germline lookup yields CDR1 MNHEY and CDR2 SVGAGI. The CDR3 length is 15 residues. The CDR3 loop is CASSSNQASLNEQYF. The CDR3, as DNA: TGTGCCAGCAGTTCCAACCAGGCCTCCCTCAACGAGCAGTACTTC.

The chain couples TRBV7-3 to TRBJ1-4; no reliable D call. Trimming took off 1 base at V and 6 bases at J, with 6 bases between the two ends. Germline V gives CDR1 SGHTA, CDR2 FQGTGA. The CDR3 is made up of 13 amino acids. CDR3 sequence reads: CASSLRRDEKLFF. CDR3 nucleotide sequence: TGTGCCAGCAGCTTAAGGAGAGATGAAAAACTGTTTTTT. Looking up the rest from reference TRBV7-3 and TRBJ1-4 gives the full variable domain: GAGVSQTPSNKVTEKGKYVELRCDPISGHTALYWYRQSLGQGPEFLIYFQGTGAADDSGLPNDRFFAVRPEGSVSTLKIQRTERGDSAVYLCASSLRRDEKLFFGSGTQLSVL.

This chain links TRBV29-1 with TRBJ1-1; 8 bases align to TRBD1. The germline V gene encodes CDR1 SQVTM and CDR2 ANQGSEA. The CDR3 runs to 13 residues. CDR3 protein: CVGQGLRNTEAFF. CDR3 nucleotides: TGCGTCGGACAGGGCCTGAGGAACACTGAAGCTTTCTTT. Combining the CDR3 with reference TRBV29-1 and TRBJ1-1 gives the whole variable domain SAVISQKPSRDICQRGTSLTIQCQVDSQVTMMFWYRQQPGQSLTLIATANQGSEATYESGFVIDKFPISRPNLTFSTLTVSNMSPEDSSIYLCVGQGLRNTEAFFGQGTRLTVV.

The CDR3 DNA reads as TGTGCCAGCAGCTTAGCGGGGGGGACTAGCTACGAGCAGTACTTC. Translating it yields CASSLAGGTSYEQYF. This chain connects TRBV7-2 to TRBJ2-4; 8 bases align to TRBD2. The end of the DNA fits TRBJ2-7 better, so the J call may be wrong. CDR3 length equals 15 residues. Germline V gives CDR1 SGHTA, CDR2 FQGNSA.

This CDR3 reads CSAGGPGANVLTF. The CDR3 DNA sequence: TGCAGTGCAGGGGGGCCTGGGGCCAACGTCCTGACTTTC. V usage is TRBV20-1 and J usage is TRBJ2-6; D may be TRBD1 or TRBD2 (6 bases each). The V gene lost 6 bases and the J gene lost 2 bases, with 8 bases spanning the gap. This CDR3 has 13 amino acids. In germline, CDR1 is DFQATT, CDR2 SNEGSKA (reference sequence).